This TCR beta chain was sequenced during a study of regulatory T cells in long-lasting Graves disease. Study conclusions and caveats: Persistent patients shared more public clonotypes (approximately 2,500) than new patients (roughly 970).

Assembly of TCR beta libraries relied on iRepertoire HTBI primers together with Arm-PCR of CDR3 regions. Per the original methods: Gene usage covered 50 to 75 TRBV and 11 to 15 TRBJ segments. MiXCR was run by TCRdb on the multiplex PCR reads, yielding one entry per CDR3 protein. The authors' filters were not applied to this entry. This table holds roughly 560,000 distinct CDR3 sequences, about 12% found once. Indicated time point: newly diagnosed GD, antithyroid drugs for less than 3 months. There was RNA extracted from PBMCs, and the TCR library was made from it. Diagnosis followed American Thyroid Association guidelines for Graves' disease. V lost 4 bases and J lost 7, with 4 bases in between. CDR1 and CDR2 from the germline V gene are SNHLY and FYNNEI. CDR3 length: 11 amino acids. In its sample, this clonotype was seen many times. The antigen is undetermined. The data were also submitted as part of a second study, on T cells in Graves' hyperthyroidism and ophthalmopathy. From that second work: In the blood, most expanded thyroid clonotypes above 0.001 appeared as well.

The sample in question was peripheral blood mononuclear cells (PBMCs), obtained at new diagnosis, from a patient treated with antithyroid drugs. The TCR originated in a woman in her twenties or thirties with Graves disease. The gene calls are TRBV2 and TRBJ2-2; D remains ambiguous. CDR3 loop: CASSVHGELFF. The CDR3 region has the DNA TGTGCCAGCAGTGTACACGGGGAGCTGTTTTTT.